What follows is one T cell receptor beta chain and its context. The source of the sample is a study of blood T cell repertoires in COVID-19. The overall study: Samples representing acute and convalescent COVID-19 were sourced from the United States, Italy and Spain. T cells, B-cell-depleted T cells, or PBMCs provided the cDNA or gDNA that served as material.

Per the original data handling: Amplification with reference gene primers provided the estimates of nucleated cell counts. TCRdb's copy holds only in-frame clones and misses some; the assay was immunoSEQ multiplex PCR. V and J calls and clone size follow that table, whereas D and trimming were derived from the DNA. The table shows 120,000 or so clones, with over 60% occurring only once. Trimming removed 4 bases from V and 2 bases from J, with 11 bases in between. The CDR3 has 14 residues. Germline loops: CDR1 MDHEN, CDR2 SYDVKM. The receptor comes from a man aged 40-50 years with active or convalescent COVID-19. The material sequenced was peripheral blood. This rearrangement joins TRBV28 to TRBJ1-2, with D perhaps matching TRBD1 (6 bases). CDR3 residues: CASSSGAGNYGYTF. In DNA form, the CDR3 reads TGTGCCAGCAGTTCAGGGGCAGGGAACTATGGCTACACCTTC.